The clone carrying this TCR beta chain was seen a single time. Trimming took off 1 base at V and 12 bases at J, with 12 bases between the two ends. The CDR3 has 12 residues. This entry comes from a study of control samples from healthy donors and cancer patients. Sequenced by immunoSEQ multiplex PCR; TCRdb stores in-frame clones only, minus some. The sample consists of about 150,000 clones, approximately 93% of them appearing once. The rearrangement uses TRBV12-3 or TRBV12-4 and TRBJ1-1; D remains unclear. The sample taken for sequencing was blood. The sequence was collected from a man between 18 and 29 years old in good health. The CDR3 sequence: CASSLGSGKTFF. In DNA form, the CDR3 reads TGTGCCAGCAGTTTAGGGTCGGGGAAGACTTTCTTT.